A single sample is the source of the 12 T cell receptor beta chains below, sequenced in a study of early T cells in non-severe SARS-CoV-2 infection. TCRdb fed the 5' RACE reads into MiXCR, producing one record per CDR3 protein. Of 71,000 or so distinct CDR3 sequences in the sample, roughly 15% were seen once. The sample was whole blood. The receptor set was obtained from an adult who was a healthcare worker with PCR-confirmed SARS-CoV-2 infection or an uninfected control (not recorded which).

This clonotype was found many times. J is TRBJ2-7 and V is TRBV6-2 or TRBV6-3; possibly TRBD1 for D (6 bases). V shed 6 bases and J shed 6 bases, with 18 bases lying between them. The CDR3 spans 14 residues. Germline values: CDR1 MNHEY, CDR2 SVGEGT. The CDR3 DNA is TGTGCCAGCAGACCGGACAGTTCGGTTTCCGAGCAGTACTTC. This translates into CASRPDSSVSEQYF.

This clonotype was seen more than once but under ten times. This rearrangement joins TRBV5-1 to TRBJ2-3, with 9 nucleotides matching TRBD2. This CDR3 is built from 16 residues. The V gene's germline CDR1 is SGHRS and CDR2 YFSETQ. V shed 0 bases, J shed 2 bases, and the junction held 4 bases outside the gene matches. CDR3 sequence reads: CASSLESGGPTDTQYF. Here the CDR3 DNA reads TGCGCCAGCAGCTTGGAAAGCGGGGGGCCCACAGATACGCAGTATTTT.

A few counts support this clonotype. The V call is TRBV20-1, the J call TRBJ1-1, with D unclear. This CDR3 region has 13 residues. Looked up from germline, CDR1 is DFQATT and CDR2 is SNEGSKA (reference sequence). V was pared by 7 bases and J by 1 base, with 13 bases between. CDR3 region: CSGMLAPNTEAFF. The CDR3 nucleotides read TGCAGTGGTATGTTAGCCCCGAACACTGAAGCTTTCTTT.

CDR3 sequence (DNA): TGCAGCGTCCGACAGGGCGGGAACACTGAAGCTTTCTTT. Its translation is CSVRQGGNTEAFF. The chain employs TRBV29-1 and TRBJ1-1; 7 positions match TRBD1. Unmatched junction bases numbered 5, after V lost 6 bases and J lost 1 base. The V gene's germline CDR1 is SQVTM and CDR2 ANQGSEA. This CDR3 is built from 13 residues.

This clonotype was observed a handful of times. The rearrangement uses TRBV11-2 and TRBJ2-5; 8 nucleotides align to TRBD1. Germline loops: CDR1 SGHAT, CDR2 FQNNGV. Trimming at V came to 3 bases and at J to 4 bases, leaving 10 bases not matched to a gene. The CDR3 covers 16 residues. CDR3 in DNA: TGTGCCAGCAGCTTCCGCGGACAGGGAGGTGGAGAGACCCAGTACTTC. This codes for CASSFRGQGGGETQYF. The full variable domain, its missing parts supplied by reference TRBV11-2 and TRBJ2-5, is EAGVAQSPRYKIIEKRQSVAFWCNPISGHATLYWYQQILGQGPKLLIQFQNNGVVDDSQLPKDRFSAERLKGVDSTLKIQPAKLEDSAVYLCASSFRGQGGGETQYFGPGTRLLVL.

The chain has TRBV9 and TRBJ2-1; possible D gene TRBD2, 5 bases. CDR3 size: 15 residues. The V end lost 4 bases, the J end lost 4 bases, and 15 bases lay between the germline ends. CDR1 is SGDLS and CDR2 is YYNGEE in the germline V gene. The CDR3 DNA reads TGTGCCAGCAGCTCCGTCACAACTAGTTACAATGAGCAGTTCTTC. This translates into CASSSVTTSYNEQFF.

This clonotype turned up a few times. The J gene is TRBJ2-4, the V gene TRBV5-6; D remains unclear. CDR1 is SGHDT, CDR2 YYEEEE, per germline. CDR3 size: 11 residues. Trimming took 2 bases from V and 4 from J, leaving 1 base between them. CDR3 DNA sequence: TGTGCCAGCAGCTTTAAAAACATTCAGTACTTC. Translation: CASSFKNIQYF.

V usage is TRBV18 and J usage is TRBJ2-3, with 10 bases lining up with TRBD1. Germline-derived CDR1 and CDR2 are KGHSH and LQKENI. This CDR3 is 15 amino acids long. Losses at the gene ends were 2 bases for V and 5 bases for J; bases not matched to a gene: 4. CDR3 DNA sequence: TGTGCCAGCTCACCAGGGACAGGGGTTTTAGATACGCAGTATTTT. Protein product: CASSPGTGVLDTQYF.

This clonotype has only a few counts. The V gene is TRBV29-1, the J gene TRBJ1-2; D unclear. Germline V lookup: CDR1 SQVTM, CDR2 ANQGSEA. CDR3 length: 12 residues. With 4 bases removed from V and 1 base from J, the gap between germline ends came to 7 bases. The CDR3: CSVGGSNYGYTF. The CDR3 region has the DNA TGCAGCGTTGGCGGCAGTAACTATGGCTACACCTTC.

At least ten counts were recorded for this clonotype. V usage is TRBV7-8 and J usage is TRBJ1-2; D may be TRBD1 (6 bases). Germline V gene data show CDR1 as SGHVS and CDR2 as FQNEAQ. The CDR3 runs to 13 residues. Trimming shortened V by 5 bases and J by 4 bases, and 11 bases separated the two germline ends. The DNA for the CDR3 is TGTGCCAGCAGCCCGGGGGACATCTATGGCTACACCTTC. Its protein is CASSPGDIYGYTF.

The chain combines TRBV6-2 or TRBV6-3 with TRBJ2-3; tentatively, D is TRBD1 or TRBD2 (5 bases each). This CDR3 comprises 15 residues. The germline V gene encodes CDR1 MNHEY and CDR2 SVGEGT. The germline V and J ends were trimmed by 7 bases and 2 bases, with 16 bases remaining between them. The CDR3, as DNA: TGTGCCAGCACGCCGGGGCCCTCGCACACAGATACGCAGTATTTT. Its protein is CASTPGPSHTDTQYF.

This clonotype was counted at least ten times. This chain joins TRBV18 and TRBJ1-1; no reliable D call. CDR3 length equals 13 residues. The V gene's germline CDR1 is KGHSH and CDR2 LQKENI. Trimming shortened V by 2 bases and J by 3 bases, and 7 bases separated the two germline ends. CDR3 sequence reads: CASSPEKDTEAFF. CDR3 sequence (DNA): TGTGCCAGCTCACCAGAGAAGGACACTGAAGCTTTCTTT.